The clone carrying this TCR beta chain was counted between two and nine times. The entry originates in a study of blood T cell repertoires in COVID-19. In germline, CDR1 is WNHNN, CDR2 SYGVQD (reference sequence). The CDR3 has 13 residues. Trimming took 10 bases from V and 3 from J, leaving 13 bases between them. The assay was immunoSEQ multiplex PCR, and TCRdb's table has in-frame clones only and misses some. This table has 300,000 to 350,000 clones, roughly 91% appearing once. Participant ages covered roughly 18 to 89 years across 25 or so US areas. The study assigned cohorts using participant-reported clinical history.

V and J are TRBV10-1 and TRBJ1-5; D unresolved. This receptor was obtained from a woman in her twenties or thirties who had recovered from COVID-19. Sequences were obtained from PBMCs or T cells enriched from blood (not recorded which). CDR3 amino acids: CATSKELNQPQHF. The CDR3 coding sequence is TGCGCCACTTCCAAGGAGCTCAATCAGCCCCAGCATTTT.